This T cell receptor (beta chain) derives from a study of Ad26.COV2.S vaccination and SARS-CoV-2 variants. Data came from immunoSEQ multiplex PCR; TCRdb stores just in-frame clones and leaves some out. In the table there are a few hundred thousand clones, 75% to 90% of which are singletons. Treatment given: roughly 19 received Ad26.COV2.S at low or high dose, single or two shots; about 5 received placebo; per-sample allocation not given. Repertoires come from day 63 after the first vaccine or placebo injection. The material was peripheral blood, obtained in a trial of Ad26.COV2.S vaccine versus placebo. The receptor was derived from a person aged 18 to 59 who received the Ad26.COV2.S COVID-19 vaccine or a placebo.

CDR3 in amino acids: CASSLARGNNSPLHF. DNA of the CDR3: TGTGCCAGCAGCTTAGCGCGGGGCAATAATTCACCCCTCCACTTT. The V and J genes are TRBV7-8 and TRBJ1-6; a possible D gene is TRBD1 (5 bases). The CDR3 extends over 15 amino acids. The V end was cut by 0 bases, the J end by 5 bases, with 8 bases between. Germline V CDR1 and CDR2: SGHVS, FQNEAQ.